Listed below are T cell receptor beta chains from one sample, sequenced in a study of shared clonotypes between healthy human individuals. Libraries were prepared by immunoSEQ multiplex PCR; TCRdb keeps only in-frame clonotypes and omits some of them. The sample shows around 2.3 million clones, around 95% of them seen only once. What was sequenced was naive CD4+ T cells sorted from blood. These receptors came from a man aged 18-30 years in good health. Each CDR3 is given with its conserved first and last residue. D genes are given only for firm matches. A row's size may be missing; if present it is once, few, many or a size class.

j_call v_call d_call clone_size cdr3_aa cdr3_nt
TRBJ1-4 TRBV10-3 NA NA CASQTGAREKLFF TGTGCCAGTCAGACAGGCGCAAGGGAAAAACTGTTTTTT
TRBJ1-2 TRBV5-4 NA NA CASSFDQGRNGYTF TGTGCCAGCAGCTTTGACCAGGGGAGAAATGGCTACACCTTC
TRBJ2-7 TRBV7-2 TRBD2 NA CASSPSTSGGYEQYF TGTGCCAGCAGCCCCTCTACTAGCGGGGGCTACGAGCAGTACTTC
TRBJ2-1 TRBV6-6 TRBD1 NA CASSYGGQYGNEQFF TGTGCCAGCAGTTACGGGGGACAGTACGGCAATGAGCAGTTCTTC
TRBJ2-7 TRBV2 TRBD2 NA CASRGLAGAYEQYF TGTGCCAGCAGGGGACTAGCGGGAGCCTACGAGCAGTACTTC
TRBJ2-3 TRBV5-6 NA once CASSSPTFIDTQYF TGTGCCAGCAGCTCACCTACGTTTATAGATACGCAGTATTTT
TRBJ2-3 TRBV2 NA NA CVQLTQYF TGTGTCCAGCTTACGCAGTATTTT
TRBJ2-7 TRBV15 NA NA CATSKQGSEQYF TGTGCCACCAGCAAACAGGGTTCCGAGCAGTACTTC
TRBJ2-1 TRBV6-1 NA once CASSESGTDEQFF TGTGCCAGCAGTGAATCGGGGACGGATGAGCAGTTCTTC
TRBJ2-7 TRBV28 NA NA CASSIGGGSYEQYF TGTGCCAGCAGTATAGGGGGGGGAAGCTACGAGCAGTACTTC
TRBJ1-1 TRBV28 TRBD1 NA CASRAVTGGWQPLTEAFF TGTGCCAGCAGAGCTGTCACAGGGGGCTGGCAGCCTCTTACTGAAGCTTTCTTT
TRBJ2-2 TRBV7-2 NA once CASSWALGRGNTGELFF TGTGCCAGCAGCTGGGCTTTAGGGCGGGGGAACACCGGGGAGCTGTTTTTT
TRBJ2-5 TRBV7-2 TRBD2 NA CASSKTSGVQETQYF TGTGCCAGCAGTAAGACTAGCGGTGTACAAGAGACCCAGTACTTC
TRBJ2-6 TRBV29-1 NA once CSVSLSGANVLTF TGCAGCGTATCCCTCTCTGGGGCCAACGTCCTGACTTTC
TRBJ2-7 TRBV11-2 TRBD2 NA CASTGASGVGEQYF TGTGCCAGCACCGGGGCTAGCGGGGTCGGCGAGCAGTACTTC
TRBJ1-6 TRBV6-5 NA NA CASSYLQDSPLHF TGTGCCAGCAGTTATCTCCAGGATTCACCCCTCCACTTT
TRBJ2-3 TRBV2 NA NA CASSETGTDTQYF TGTGCCAGCAGTGAAACTGGGACAGATACGCAGTATTTT
TRBJ2-5 TRBV15 NA NA CATKILNEETQYF TGTGCCACCAAAATTCTGAACGAAGAGACCCAGTACTTC
TRBJ1-6 TRBV20-1 NA NA CSARRAGTNF TGCAGTGCCCGAAGGGCCGGGACGAACTTT
TRBJ2-1 TRBV5-6 NA NA CASSDGVPNEQFF TGTGCCAGCAGCGACGGAGTCCCGAATGAGCAGTTCTTC
TRBJ1-1 TRBV7-2 NA NA CASSQSPGQLPEAFF TGTGCCAGCAGCCAAAGCCCCGGACAGCTCCCTGAAGCTTTCTTT
TRBJ2-7 TRBV10-3 TRBD1 NA CAISESGTGPYEQYF TGTGCCATCAGTGAGTCTGGGACAGGGCCCTACGAGCAGTACTTC
TRBJ1-2 TRBV6-6 TRBD1 NA CASSFLRGHGYTF TGTGCCAGCAGTTTTTTAAGGGGGCATGGCTACACCTTC
TRBJ2-7 TRBV6-1 NA NA CASQYSGFGYYEQYF TGTGCCAGCCAATATTCCGGCTTTGGGTACTACGAGCAGTACTTC
TRBJ1-2 TRBV11-2 NA NA CASSFTDRKDYGYTF TGTGCCAGCAGTTTCACCGATCGAAAAGACTATGGCTACACCTTC
TRBJ2-1 TRBV5-6 TRBD2 NA CASSPRASGTRAYNEQFF TGTGCCAGCAGCCCCAGGGCTAGCGGGACCAGGGCCTACAATGAGCAGTTCTTC
TRBJ2-2 TRBV7-2 NA NA CASSPSLNTGELFF TGTGCCAGCAGCCCCTCATTGAACACCGGGGAGCTGTTTTTT
TRBJ2-2 TRBV18 NA NA CASSPPNRVANTGELFF TGTGCCAGCTCACCACCGAACAGGGTGGCGAACACCGGGGAGCTGTTTTTT